Below, 21 T cell receptor beta chains from the same sample are listed, as sequenced in a study of blood T cell repertoires in COVID-19. The repertoire was sequenced with immunoSEQ multiplex PCR; TCRdb's copy has only in-frame clones and lacks some. The top ten hold 15% to 17% of the sample, which has fewer than 300,000 clones, roughly 84% seen once. The sequenced sample was peripheral blood. These receptors were collected from a person in their 70s with COVID-19, enrolled during active disease.

The chain recombines TRBV5-1 with TRBJ1-1; 7 bases line up with TRBD1. The CDR3 totals 17 residues. V was clipped by 4 bases and J by 3 bases; unmatched bases: 15. Germline assignment: CDR1 SGHRS and CDR2 YFSETQ. The CDR3 here is CASSVGTATWGDTEAFF. CDR3 sequence (DNA): TGCGCCAGCAGCGTTGGGACAGCCACCTGGGGGGACACTGAAGCTTTCTTT.

The J gene is TRBJ2-1, the V gene TRBV7-3; D remains ambiguous. The CDR3 sequence is 15 residues long. With 5 bases removed from V and 4 bases from J, the gap between germline ends came to 15 bases. In germline, CDR1 is SGHTA, CDR2 FQGTGA. CDR3 sequence reads: CASSPTTVPYNEQFF. The CDR3 DNA reads TGTGCCAGCAGCCCCACTACGGTCCCATACAATGAGCAGTTCTTC.

V is TRBV24-1 and J is TRBJ2-1; 7 nucleotides agree with TRBD1. V lost 5 bases and J lost 1; bases outside the gene matches: 4. Germline assignment: CDR1 KGHDR and CDR2 SFDVKD. The CDR3 is 15 amino acids. CDR3 sequence reads: CATSADRASYNEQFF. CDR3 in DNA: TGTGCCACCAGTGCTGACAGGGCATCCTACAATGAGCAGTTCTTC.

CDR3 coding DNA: TGTGCCAGCAGCTTAGAAATAACCGGGACTAACACAGATACGCAGTATTTT. Its translation is CASSLEITGTNTDTQYF. V is TRBV11-2 and J is TRBJ2-3, with 7 nucleotides matching TRBD2. The CDR3 is made up of 17 amino acids. Per germline, CDR1 SGHAT and CDR2 FQNNGV. J lost 2 bases, V lost 0 bases, and 8 bases had no gene match.

This clone has a single count. The chain couples TRBV14 to TRBJ1-2; D remains ambiguous. Germline CDR1 and CDR2: SGHDN and FVKESK. The CDR3 consists of 15 residues. The V end was cut by 1 base, the J end by 6 bases, with 15 bases between. For the CDR3, the DNA is TGTGCCAGCAGCCAAGGATACAGCCAATCGCATGGCTACACCTTC. Residues: CASSQGYSQSHGYTF.

This chain uses TRBV9 with TRBJ1-4; 7 bases map to TRBD1. The CDR3 totals 15 residues. V lost 4 bases to trimming and J lost 8 bases; unmatched junction nucleotides: 11. Germline loops: CDR1 SGDLS, CDR2 YYNGEE. This CDR3 is CASSPRDRRGEKLFF. CDR3 DNA: TGTGCCAGCAGCCCTCGGGACAGAAGAGGGGAAAAACTGTTTTTT.

The chain combines TRBV5-1 with TRBJ2-1; 8 bases match TRBD1. V shed 0 bases and J 15 bases; nucleotides not matched to a gene: 8. Germline V gives CDR1 SGHRS, CDR2 YFSETQ. The CDR3 consists of 13 residues. CDR3 nucleotide sequence: TGCGCCAGCAGCTTGGACCCCGCCGGACAGGGGTTCTTC. Protein product: CASSLDPAGQGFF.

The chain couples TRBV19 to TRBJ2-1; 10 bases match TRBD2. The length of the CDR3 is 16 residues. The V gene end was trimmed by 5 bases and the J gene end by 0 bases; junction bases not matched to a gene: 4. CDR1 is LNHDA, CDR2 SQIVND, per germline (reference sequence). The CDR3 spells CASSGSGRYSYNEQFF. DNA of the CDR3: TGTGCCAGTAGTGGTAGCGGGAGGTACTCCTACAATGAGCAGTTCTTC.

V and J are TRBV7-2 and TRBJ1-2, with 11 positions matching TRBD1. Germline CDR1 reads SGHTA; CDR2 reads FQGNSA. Trimming removed 5 bases from V and 4 bases from J; junction bases left unmatched: 12. CDR3 length: 17 residues. As DNA, the CDR3 is TGTGCCAGCAGCCTACGGACAGGGGGCGGTGCGGGCTATGGCTACACCTTC. Protein: CASSLRTGGGAGYGYTF.

This rearrangement joins TRBV19 to TRBJ2-1; 7 bases align to TRBD1. V was pared by 5 bases and J by 5 bases, with 6 bases of the junction left unmatched. Germline V gene lookup returns CDR1 LNHDA and CDR2 SQIVND (reference sequence). This CDR3 spans 14 amino acids. This CDR3 is CASSFQGVHNEQFF. DNA for the CDR3: TGTGCCAGTAGTTTTCAGGGGGTACACAATGAGCAGTTCTTC.

V is TRBV28 and J is TRBJ2-5; TRBD1 is a possible D gene (6 bases). The germline CDR1 and CDR2 sequences are MDHEN and SYDVKM. Trimming left V 3 bases short and J 1 base short, with 15 bases between. The CDR3 covers 16 residues. The CDR3 bases are TGTGCCAGCAGTTTGGTCGGGACATCGAGCCAAGAGACCCAGTACTTC. Translating gives CASSLVGTSSQETQYF.

This rearrangement joins TRBV28 to TRBJ2-2; 10 nucleotides line up with TRBD1. This CDR3 has 15 amino acids. The trim removed 6 bases at V and 5 bases at J, leaving 6 bases unmatched. Germline assignment: CDR1 MDHEN and CDR2 SYDVKM. The CDR3 region has the DNA TGTGCCAGCAGGGCCGGGACAGGGGCGACCGGGGAGCTGTTTTTT. Translation gives CASRAGTGATGELFF.

The chain has TRBV5-1 and TRBJ2-1, with D possibly being TRBD2 (5 bases). Trimming cost V 0 bases and J 15 bases, with 19 bases left between them. The CDR3 loop spans 14 amino acids. CDR1 and CDR2 (germline): SGHRS, YFSETQ. CDR3 residues: CASSLETTRTGPFF. The CDR3 DNA sequence: TGCGCCAGCAGCTTGGAAACAACTAGGACTGGTCCGTTCTTC.

The sample holds one count of this clone. This chain links TRBV5-1 with TRBJ1-3, with 8 bases lining up with TRBD1. In germline, CDR1 is SGHRS, CDR2 YFSETQ. This CDR3 spans 16 amino acids. V was pared by 0 bases and J by 2 bases, with 4 bases of the junction left unmatched. This CDR3 is CASSLETTGAGNTIYF. The CDR3 DNA reads TGCGCCAGCAGCTTGGAAACGACAGGGGCTGGAAACACCATATATTTT.

This clone was seen more than once but under ten times. This chain connects TRBV6-5 to TRBJ2-7; the D gene is possibly TRBD2 (5 bases). V was shortened by 0 bases and J by 0 bases, with 9 bases between the two germline ends. Germline CDR1 reads MNHEY; CDR2 reads SVGAGI. There are 15 residues in the CDR3. The CDR3 here is CASSYSRALSYEQYF. The CDR3 DNA follows: TGTGCCAGCAGTTACTCGAGGGCACTCTCCTACGAGCAGTACTTC.

There are a few counts of this clone. The rearrangement uses TRBV6-2 or TRBV6-3 and TRBJ1-2; tentative D call: TRBD1 (5 bases). The V end lost 2 bases, the J end lost 8 bases, and 9 bases lay between the germline ends. Germline CDR1 MNHEY, CDR2 SVGEGT. The CDR3 runs 12 residues. The CDR3 nucleotides read TGTGCCAGCAGTTACGAGGGGAGGGGCTACACCTTC. This encodes CASSYEGRGYTF.

This rearrangement joins TRBV9 to TRBJ2-1; 11 bases are shared with TRBD2. Per germline, CDR1 SGDLS and CDR2 YYNGEE. The trim removed 3 bases at V and 5 bases at J, leaving 4 bases unmatched. CDR3 length equals 15 residues. The CDR3 spells CASSAGLAVNNEQFF. The CDR3 coding sequence is TGTGCCAGCAGCGCGGGACTAGCGGTTAACAATGAGCAGTTCTTC.

This clone was recorded once. The J gene is TRBJ2-5, the V gene TRBV18; TRBD1 matches 9 bases. V shed 3 bases, J shed 9 bases, and the junction held 8 bases outside the gene matches. From germline, CDR1 is KGHSH and CDR2 LQKENI. This CDR3 comprises 14 residues. CDR3 residues: CASSPGQGMSPQYF. The CDR3, as DNA: TGTGCCAGCTCACCGGGACAGGGAATGTCGCCCCAGTACTTC. The complete variable domain, with remaining parts taken from reference TRBV18 and TRBJ2-5, reads NAGVMQNPRHLVRRRGQEARLRCSPMKGHSHVYWYRQLPEEGLKFMVYLQKENIIDESGMPKERFSAEFPKEGPSILRIQQVVRGDSAAYFCASSPGQGMSPQYFGPGTRLLVL.

This clone was recorded only once. The chain links TRBV19 to TRBJ1-2, with TRBD1 matching over 7 bases. Trimming cost V 5 bases and J 6 bases; bases outside gene matches: 12. The CDR3 is made up of 15 amino acids. Per the germline V gene, CDR1 is LNHDA and CDR2 is SQIVND (reference sequence). CDR3 amino acids: CASSGWDRVMDGYTF. The CDR3 nucleotides read TGTGCCAGTAGTGGTTGGGACAGAGTCATGGATGGCTACACCTTC.

This chain uses TRBV7-9 with TRBJ1-4, with unresolved D. The CDR3 length is 15 residues. The V gene lost 6 bases and the J gene lost 0 bases, with 11 bases spanning the gap. Germline V gives CDR1 SEHNR, CDR2 FQNEAQ (reference sequence). The CDR3 DNA reads as TGTGCCAGCAGTCCCGGGAGAACAACTAATGAAAAACTGTTTTTT. Its translation: CASSPGRTTNEKLFF.

The gene calls are TRBV7-3 and TRBJ2-2; TRBD2 is a possible D gene (6 bases). The CDR3 loop spans 17 amino acids. Germline V CDR1 and CDR2: SGHTA, FQGTGA. With 2 bases removed from V and 4 bases from J, the gap between germline ends came to 17 bases. This CDR3 is CASSLGGGGLSTGELFF. The CDR3 DNA follows: TGTGCCAGCAGCTTAGGGGGTGGGGGACTCTCCACCGGGGAGCTGTTTTTT.